Given below is one TCR beta chain in context. After removal of 5 bases from V and 4 bases from J, the junction contained 12 bases not matched to a gene. Germline V gives CDR1 SGHAT, CDR2 FQNNGV. The CDR3 is made up of 17 amino acids. The entry originates in a study of blood T cell repertoires in COVID-19. Overall study: The United States, Italy and Spain were the sources of the acute and convalescent COVID-19 samples. Sources were T cells, B-cell-depleted T cells, or PBMCs; the material itself was cDNA or gDNA.

Per the study methods: From reference gene primer amplification, estimates of nucleated cell counts were derived. Using immunoSEQ multiplex PCR, the repertoire was profiled, and TCRdb retains in-frame clones only, with some absent. V and J calls and clone size are as listed in that table; D and trimming were resolved from the DNA. Among about 250,000 clones listed, around four fifths were seen once. The sequenced sample consisted of peripheral blood. This clonotype was obtained from a man in his forties with active or convalescent COVID-19. The rearrangement links TRBV11-2 to TRBJ2-3; 10 bases agree with TRBD2. This CDR3 reads CASSPHGSGGAADTQYF. The CDR3 DNA reads as TGTGCCAGCAGCCCCCACGGGAGCGGGGGGGCAGCAGATACGCAGTATTTT.